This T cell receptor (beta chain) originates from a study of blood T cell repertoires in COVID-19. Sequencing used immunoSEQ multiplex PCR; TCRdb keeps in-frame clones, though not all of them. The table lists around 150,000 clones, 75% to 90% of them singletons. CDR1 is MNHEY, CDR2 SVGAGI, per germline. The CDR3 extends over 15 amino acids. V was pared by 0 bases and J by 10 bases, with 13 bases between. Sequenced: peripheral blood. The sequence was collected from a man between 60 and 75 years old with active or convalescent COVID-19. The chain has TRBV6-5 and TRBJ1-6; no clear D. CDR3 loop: CASSYSIRGLSPLHF. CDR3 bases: TGTGCCAGCAGTTACTCGATCAGAGGACTCTCACCCCTCCACTTT.